The 19 T cell receptor beta chains given below trace back to one sample, sequenced in a study of blood T cell repertoires in COVID-19. The method was immunoSEQ multiplex PCR; TCRdb's version includes in-frame clones alone and lacks a portion of them. The table records about 400,000 clones, more than 80% of them present only once. Source material: peripheral blood. These receptors all stem from a young woman with active or convalescent COVID-19.

The genes are TRBV27 and TRBJ1-1; no clear D. This CDR3 contains 14 residues. Trimming cost V 7 bases and J 5 bases, with 17 bases left between them. Germline assignment: CDR1 MNHEY and CDR2 SMNVEV (reference sequence). Here the CDR3 DNA reads TGTGCCAGCACCCGGGTGGGTCAAAAGACTGAAGCTTTCTTT. The encoded protein is CASTRVGQKTEAFF.

The chain combines TRBV2 with TRBJ2-7; unclear D gene. The CDR3 consists of 13 residues. The V end lost 3 bases, the J end lost 0 bases, and 6 bases lay between the germline ends. In germline, CDR1 is SNHLY, CDR2 FYNNEI. CDR3 sequence (DNA): TGTGCCAGCAGTGACGAGTCCTCCTACGAGCAGTACTTC. It translates to CASSDESSYEQYF.

A single count supports this clone. Here the CDR3 reads CASSPVALKDTQYF. In nucleotides, the CDR3 is TGCGCCAGCAGCCCAGTTGCCCTCAAGGATACGCAGTATTTT. The rearrangement links TRBV4-1 to TRBJ2-3; no definite D call. This CDR3 is built from 14 residues. Between the trimmed V and J ends, which lost 4 bases and 6 bases, there was a span of 14 bases. From germline, CDR1 is MGHRA and CDR2 YSYEKL.

A remark on this clone: Other DNA sequences from this sample encode an identical CDR3 as well. This chain connects TRBV27 to TRBJ2-7; TRBD1 matches at 9 bases. J was trimmed by 4 bases and V by 3 bases; bases with no gene match: 1. CDR1 and CDR2 from the germline V gene are MNHEY and SMNVEV (reference sequence). The CDR3 spans 13 residues. The CDR3 DNA reads TGTGCCAGCAGTTTCGGACAGGGGTACGAGCAGTACTTC. This encodes CASSFGQGYEQYF.

The chain couples TRBV23-1 to TRBJ1-5; a possible D gene is TRBD1 (5 bases). TRBV23-1 is given ORF status, its function remaining uncertain. Trimming shortened V by 0 bases and J by 6 bases, and 18 bases separated the two germline ends. The CDR3 spans 17 residues. CDR3 sequence reads: CASSQSSPDGGGQPQHF. The CDR3 region has the DNA TGCGCCAGCAGTCAATCCAGTCCTGACGGGGGGGGTCAGCCCCAGCATTTT.

The chain carries TRBV30 and TRBJ1-1; 8 bases map to TRBD1. The CDR3 extends over 14 amino acids. Trimming cost V 3 bases and J 2 bases; bases outside gene matches: 5. Per the germline V gene, CDR1 is GTSNPN and CDR2 is SVGIG (reference sequence). CDR3 DNA: TGTGCCTGGAGAGGAGGGACAGGTAACACTGAAGCTTTCTTT. It is translated as CAWRGGTGNTEAFF.

V and J are TRBV19 and TRBJ1-5, with 8 positions matching TRBD1. V was pared by 3 bases and J by 0 bases, with 16 bases of the junction left unmatched. From germline, CDR1 is LNHDA and CDR2 SQIVND (reference sequence). The CDR3 totals 20 residues. CDR3 sequence (DNA): TGTGCCAGTAGTATCGGACCTGGACAGGGTCGAAGGTTTAGCAATCAGCCCCAGCATTTT. It is translated as CASSIGPGQGRRFSNQPQHF.

The chain recombines TRBV7-2 with TRBJ2-1; 10 positions match TRBD2. The junction had 4 bases not matched to a gene; V was cut back by 5 bases and J by 3 bases. The CDR3 extends over 15 amino acids. CDR1 is SGHTA and CDR2 is FQGNSA in the germline V gene. This CDR3 is CASSELAGYYNEQFF. In DNA, the CDR3 is TGTGCCAGCAGCGAACTAGCGGGGTACTACAATGAGCAGTTCTTC.

This clone was found a few times. The chain has TRBV25-1 and TRBJ1-2; 8 nucleotides match TRBD1. Trimming at V came to 4 bases and at J to 6 bases, leaving 7 bases not matched to a gene. This CDR3 contains 14 residues. Germline lookup yields CDR1 MGHDK and CDR2 SYGVNS. CDR3 residues: CASSAMDRVNGYTF. DNA for the CDR3: TGTGCCAGCAGTGCGATGGACAGGGTCAATGGCTACACCTTC.

The gene calls are TRBV6-1 and TRBJ2-3; possible D gene TRBD2, 5 bases. The V gene lost 2 bases and the J gene lost 1 base, with 19 bases spanning the gap. The CDR3 spans 18 residues. The germline V gene encodes CDR1 MNHNS and CDR2 SASEGT. This CDR3 is CASSELGGFAGGTDTQYF. CDR3 DNA sequence: TGTGCCAGCAGTGAATTGGGCGGATTCGCCGGGGGCACAGATACGCAGTATTTT.

This rearrangement joins TRBV15 to TRBJ1-4, with D possibly TRBD1 on 6 matching bases. V lost 0 bases and J 3 bases, leaving 17 bases between the germline ends. The CDR3 totals 18 residues. CDR1 and CDR2 from the germline V gene are LNHNV and YYDKDF (reference sequence). The CDR3 reads CATSRDGQGSSSNEKLFF. CDR3 coding DNA: TGTGCCACCAGCAGAGATGGGCAGGGGTCGAGCTCTAATGAAAAACTGTTTTTT.

This clone occurred once. The chain combines TRBV6-5 with TRBJ2-2; tentatively, D is TRBD1 (5 bases). Germline V lookup: CDR1 MNHEY, CDR2 SVGAGI. The CDR3 runs 15 residues. The V end lost 4 bases, the J end lost 2 bases, and 11 bases lay between the germline ends. CDR3 sequence (DNA): TGTGCCAGCAGTTCAGGAAGGGGTAACACCGGGGAGCTGTTTTTT. Protein product: CASSSGRGNTGELFF.

The chain recombines TRBV5-6 with TRBJ2-2; D possibly corresponds to TRBD1 (5 bases). The CDR3 totals 18 residues. V lost 5 bases and J lost 1, with 21 bases in between. Germline V gives CDR1 SGHDT, CDR2 YYEEEE. The CDR3 nucleotides read TGTGCCAGCAGGGGCCTAGGGGCCGGTATACTGAACACCGGGGAGCTGTTTTTT. Amino acid sequence: CASRGLGAGILNTGELFF. Full variable domain (missing parts from reference TRBV5-6 and TRBJ2-2): DAGVTQSPTHLIKTRGQQVTLRCSPKSGHDTVSWYQQALGQGPQFIFQYYEEEERQRGNFPDRFSGHQFPNYSSELNVNALLLGDSALYLCASRGLGAGILNTGELFFGEGSRLTVL.

This chain links TRBV21-1 with TRBJ2-3; whether TRBD2, the table's D call, matches the DNA was not checked. TRBV21-1 constitutes a pseudogene. This CDR3 region has 15 residues. The CDR3 DNA follows: TGTGCCAGCAGCAAACTAGCGGGAGGGACAGATACGCAGTATTTT. It yields the protein CASSKLAGGTDTQYF.

The chain joins TRBV4-1 to TRBJ2-2; weak D call: TRBD1 (5 bases). Germline-derived CDR1 and CDR2 are MGHRA and YSYEKL. V lost 2 bases and J 1 base, leaving 8 bases between the germline ends. The CDR3 is 15 amino acids. The CDR3 coding sequence is TGCGCCAGCAGCCAAATTGACAGGAACACCGGGGAGCTGTTTTTT. Protein sequence: CASSQIDRNTGELFF.

This clone showed up just once. The rearrangement links TRBV3-1 (or the pseudogene TRBV3-2) to TRBJ2-7; tentative D call: TRBD1 (5 bases). CDR1 LGHDT and CDR2 YNNKEL come from the germline V gene (reference sequence). The germline V and J ends were trimmed by 0 bases and 6 bases, with 15 bases remaining between them. The CDR3 has 15 residues. In nucleotides, the CDR3 is TGTGCCAGCAGCCAAGATTTAGGGGAAAACGCCGAGCAGTACTTC. Translated: CASSQDLGENAEQYF.

The rearrangement uses TRBV25-1 and TRBJ1-6, with TRBD1 identical over 7 bases. Germline loops: CDR1 MGHDK, CDR2 SYGVNS. The V and J ends lost 3 bases and 8 bases, in that order; junction bases with no gene match: 7. The CDR3 spans 15 residues. The CDR3 is CASSERGQSHSPLHF. For the CDR3, the DNA is TGTGCCAGCAGTGAGCGGGGACAGAGCCATTCACCCCTCCACTTT.

The gene calls are TRBV5-1 and TRBJ2-1; TRBD2 matches 14 bases. Trimming at V came to 3 bases and at J to 1 base, leaving 3 bases not matched to a gene. The CDR3 length is 17 residues. The V gene's germline CDR1 is SGHRS and CDR2 YFSETQ. The CDR3 reads CASSSGTSGRSYNEQFF. CDR3 bases: TGCGCCAGCAGCTCAGGGACTAGCGGGAGATCCTACAATGAGCAGTTCTTC.

This chain joins TRBV6-5 and TRBJ1-1; no clear D gene. V was clipped by 7 bases and J by 3 bases, with 12 bases between them. The CDR3 contains 13 residues. Germline V CDR1 and CDR2: MNHEY, SVGAGI. The CDR3 sequence is CASNPTTHTEAFF. The CDR3 region has the DNA TGTGCCAGCAACCCGACAACACACACTGAAGCTTTCTTT.